A single T cell receptor (beta chain) is shown here with its context. Sequencing used immunoSEQ multiplex PCR; TCRdb keeps in-frame clones, though not all of them. The top ten clones hold roughly 0.02% of a sample with over 350,000 clones, approximately 95% of them seen once. The data are from a study of shared T cell receptors in the human thymus. V lost 4 bases, J lost 4 bases, and 7 bases lay in between. Germline values: CDR1 LNHDA, CDR2 SQIVND (reference sequence). This CDR3 spans 13 amino acids. The chain links TRBV19 to TRBJ1-4; unclear D gene. The sequence was obtained from a human donor. Sequencing was performed on thymocytes. CDR3 amino acids: CASSTLFNEKLFF. The CDR3 nucleotides read TGTGCCAGTAGTACCCTTTTTAATGAAAAACTGTTTTTT.